Below, 14 T cell receptor beta chains from the same sample are listed, as sequenced in a study of identical twins (dated by TCRdb to 2016 to 2018). Library preparation used 5' RACE. Sequencing was performed on an Illumina HiSeq 2000. Clones were called with MiXCR by TCRdb after fastp trimmed the public reads at Q25, and only in-frame beta chains were retained. CDR3 protein sequences are deduplicated, and each keeps its most common genes and DNA. For this sample the table gives under 300,000 distinct CDR3 sequences, of which about 14% were detected only once. In total, the top ten clones hold around 9.5% of the sample. What was sequenced was memory (CD45RO+) T cells sorted from blood. The sample's cell subset or site, from its label and the paper: CD45RO+ enriched T cells. Receptor source: a woman younger than 35 in good health.

This clonotype has just a few counts. The J gene is TRBJ2-7, the V gene TRBV11-2; D is uncertain. The germline CDR1 and CDR2 sequences are SGHAT and FQNNGV. CDR3 length: 16 amino acids. Trimming shortened V by 5 bases and J by 1 base, and 18 bases separated the two germline ends. The CDR3 loop reads CASSIWVAVRSYEQYF. Here the CDR3 DNA reads TGTGCCAGCAGCATCTGGGTGGCAGTGCGGTCCTACGAGCAGTACTTC. Full variable domain (missing parts from reference TRBV11-2 and TRBJ2-7): EAGVAQSPRYKIIEKRQSVAFWCNPISGHATLYWYQQILGQGPKLLIQFQNNGVVDDSQLPKDRFSAERLKGVDSTLKIQPAKLEDSAVYLCASSIWVAVRSYEQYFGPGTRLTVT.

Only a few counts were recorded for this clonotype. At one of its ends the junction is not consistent with the germline gene, which may arise from a read error. This rearrangement joins TRBV3-1 to TRBJ2-2; 8 bases are a match to TRBD1. The CDR3 loop spans 19 amino acids. Germline CDR1 LGHDT, CDR2 YNNKEL (reference sequence). CDR3 nucleotides: TGTGCCTGCAGTCCACCAACTTATCGGACAGGGCATAACACCGGGGAGCTGTTTTTT. This encodes CACSPPTYRTGHNTGELFF.

The rearrangement links TRBV7-8 to TRBJ2-6, with a weak D call TRBD1 (6 bases). The CDR3 extends over 19 amino acids. CDR1 is SGHVS, CDR2 FQNEAQ, per germline. The V end was cut by 4 bases, the J end by 1 base, with 20 bases between. CDR3 in amino acids: CASSSTLGQGPSGANVLTF. The CDR3 DNA is TGTGCCAGCAGCTCAACTTTGGGACAAGGGCCATCTGGGGCCAACGTCCTGACTTTC.

Written as DNA, the CDR3 is TGCGCCAGCAGTGAGGTAGCGGGGTTCACGAACACCGGGGAGCTGTTTTTT. It codes for CASSEVAGFTNTGELFF. The V and J genes are TRBV10-1 and TRBJ2-2; 8 bases are shared with TRBD2. J was trimmed by 0 bases and V by 2 bases; bases with no gene match: 5. Germline V CDR1 and CDR2: WNHNN, SYGVQD (reference sequence). CDR3 size: 17 residues.

A few counts support this clonotype. This sequence joins TRBV12-5 and TRBJ2-3; 7 positions match TRBD2. CDR3 size: 13 residues. Germline lookup yields CDR1 LGHNT and CDR2 FRNRAP. J gave up 4 bases and V 2 bases, and 0 bases lay outside the gene matches. The CDR3 region is CASGLSGADTQYF. DNA of the CDR3: TGTGCTAGTGGTTTGAGCGGGGCAGATACGCAGTATTTT. Filled out from reference TRBV12-5 and TRBJ2-3, the complete variable domain reads DARVTQTPRHKVTEMGQEVTMRCQPILGHNTVFWYRQTMMQGLELLAYFRNRAPLDDSGMPKDRFSAEMPDATLATLKIQPSEPRDSAVYFCASGLSGADTQYFGPGTRLTVL.

A few counts support this clonotype. The chain links TRBV6-5 to TRBJ1-5; unclear D gene. Deletions cut 0 bases from V and 9 bases from J, with 9 bases between. This CDR3 comprises 13 residues. CDR1 is MNHEY and CDR2 is SVGAGI in the germline V gene. The DNA for the CDR3 is TGTGCCAGCAGTTACTCCAGCCTTCTGCCCCAGCATTTT. The encoded protein is CASSYSSLLPQHF.

This clonotype was seen only a few times. The V and J genes are TRBV11-2 and TRBJ1-6; D may be TRBD1 (5 bases). Germline CDR1 and CDR2: SGHAT and FQNNGV. V lost 5 bases and J lost 7, with 12 bases in between. CDR3 size: 14 residues. CDR3 protein: CASSAQGRNSPLHF. Here the CDR3 DNA reads TGTGCCAGCAGCGCTCAGGGAAGGAATTCACCCCTCCACTTT. Drawing the rest from reference TRBV11-2 and TRBJ1-6, the complete variable domain is EAGVAQSPRYKIIEKRQSVAFWCNPISGHATLYWYQQILGQGPKLLIQFQNNGVVDDSQLPKDRFSAERLKGVDSTLKIQPAKLEDSAVYLCASSAQGRNSPLHFGNGTRLTVT.

The V and J genes are TRBV20-1 and TRBJ1-4, with D maybe TRBD1 (5 bases). Trimming shortened V by 2 bases and J by 0 bases, and 10 bases separated the two germline ends. The CDR3 is 15 residues long. Germline V lookup: CDR1 DFQATT, CDR2 SNEGSKA (reference sequence). The CDR3 is CSARKGQTTNEKLFF. The DNA for the CDR3 is TGCAGTGCTAGAAAGGGGCAGACAACTAATGAAAAACTGTTTTTT.

CDR3 bases: TGTGCCAGCTCCTCCCCCGGGACAGGGGCCAACGAGCAGTACTTC. Protein: CASSSPGTGANEQYF. The gene calls are TRBV28 and TRBJ2-7; the match to TRBD1 covers 10 bases. Trimming removed 8 bases from V and 5 bases from J; junction bases left unmatched: 12. There are 15 residues in the CDR3. Germline loops: CDR1 MDHEN, CDR2 SYDVKM.

A few counts support this clonotype. The V call is TRBV4-2, the J call TRBJ2-3; the match to TRBD2 covers 15 bases. The CDR3 covers 18 residues. Germline V CDR1 and CDR2: LGHNA, YNFKEQ. The V and J ends lost 4 bases and 2 bases, in that order; junction bases with no gene match: 7. The CDR3: CASSRTGTSGGSTDTQYF. In DNA form, the CDR3 reads TGTGCCAGCAGCCGAACCGGGACTAGCGGGGGGTCCACAGATACGCAGTATTTT.

This clonotype was seen only a few times. The rearrangement uses TRBV6-2 or TRBV6-3 and TRBJ2-2, with D unclear. This CDR3 is 14 amino acids long. V lost 6 bases, J lost 5 bases, and 13 bases lay in between. CDR1 is MNHEY and CDR2 is SVGEGT in the germline V gene. CDR3 sequence (DNA): TGTGCCAGCAGACTTGGCTTCGGGACCGGGGAGCTGTTTTTT. It yields the protein CASRLGFGTGELFF.

At least ten counts were recorded for this clonotype. The V and J genes are TRBV6-1 and TRBJ1-2, with 8 bases lining up with TRBD1. This CDR3 spans 15 amino acids. The junction had 13 bases not matched to a gene; V was cut back by 5 bases and J by 8 bases. CDR1 and CDR2 from the germline V gene are MNHNS and SASEGT. CDR3 nucleotide sequence: TGTGCCAGCAGTCCCCCGGACAGGGCTACGAAGGGCTACACCTTC. This encodes CASSPPDRATKGYTF.

The V and J genes are TRBV6-5 and TRBJ1-5, with a weak D call TRBD1 (5 bases). This CDR3 has 15 amino acids. Germline-derived CDR1 and CDR2 are MNHEY and SVGAGI. Trimming pared 4 bases from V and 2 bases from J, leaving 12 bases between. CDR3 residues: CASSLKGLGNQPQHF. CDR3 DNA: TGTGCCAGCAGTTTGAAGGGGTTAGGCAATCAGCCCCAGCATTTT.

Only a few counts were recorded for this clonotype. The V gene is TRBV4-3, the J gene TRBJ2-3; D may be TRBD1 (5 bases). The V gene's germline CDR1 is LGHNA and CDR2 YSLEER. Trimming removed 2 bases at V and 5 bases at J, with 23 bases between. The CDR3 covers 18 residues. The DNA of the CDR3 is TGCGCCAGCAGCCAATGGGGCAGGGCAGGGTCAGGAATAGATACGCAGTATTTT. Protein sequence: CASSQWGRAGSGIDTQYF.